This TCR beta chain came from a study of CD8 T cells in ankylosing spondylitis. The CDR3 contains 16 residues. V lost 5 bases and J lost 4; bases outside the gene matches: 11. The V gene's germline CDR1 is MGHRA and CDR2 YSYEKL. TCRdb passed the 5' RACE reads through MiXCR, listing each CDR3 protein once. This table has fewer than 400,000 distinct CDR3 sequences, approximately 15% appearing once. The receptor was derived from a male donor with ankylosing spondylitis or in good health (not recorded which). The chain has TRBV4-1 and TRBJ2-3; 8 bases match TRBD2. The source material was blood, either unsorted or a sorted T cell fraction (not recorded which). This CDR3 is CASSLGGLGGPDTQYF. In nucleotides, the CDR3 is TGCGCCAGCAGCTTGGGGGGACTAGGAGGGCCAGATACGCAGTATTTT.